One and the same sample provided the 26 T cell receptor beta chains below, sequenced in a study of cytomegalovirus exposure and HLA in healthy donors. Libraries were prepared by immunoSEQ multiplex PCR; TCRdb keeps only in-frame clonotypes and omits some of them. The repertoire consists of 120,000 or so clones, with around 89% occurring once and the leading ten covering almost 1.5%. Sequenced sample: PBMCs. These receptor sequences come from a woman between 25 and 40 years old in good health and CMV-seropositive.

The chain combines TRBV11-2 with TRBJ2-7, with D maybe TRBD2 (5 bases). V lost 1 base and J lost 2, with 6 bases in between. The CDR3 runs 13 residues. CDR1 is SGHAT and CDR2 is FQNNGV in the germline V gene. CDR3 loop: CASSLAGAYEQYF. CDR3 DNA: TGTGCCAGCAGCTTAGCCGGGGCCTACGAGCAGTACTTC.

This chain uses TRBV18 with TRBJ2-7; a weak D match, TRBD1 (5 bases). V dropped 3 bases and J dropped 7 bases, with 13 bases sitting between them. In germline, CDR1 is KGHSH, CDR2 LQKENI. The CDR3 covers 13 residues. The CDR3 DNA sequence: TGTGCCAGCTCACCGGGCAGGGCCCAAGAGCAGTACTTC. It codes for CASSPGRAQEQYF.

This chain connects TRBV5-6 to TRBJ1-1; D perhaps matches TRBD1 (5 bases). This CDR3 has 16 residues. Deletions cut 4 bases from V and 3 bases from J, with 19 bases between. Germline assignment: CDR1 SGHDT and CDR2 YYEEEE. For the CDR3, the DNA is TGTGCCAGCAGCCCCCCCAGTAGGGGTGGTTACACTGAAGCTTTCTTT. This translates into CASSPPSRGGYTEAFF.

The chain employs TRBV6-5 and TRBJ2-7, with 10 bases matching TRBD2. The CDR3 extends over 14 amino acids. CDR1 is MNHEY and CDR2 is SVGAGI in the germline V gene. J gave up 4 bases and V 4 bases, and 4 bases lay outside the gene matches. The CDR3 DNA follows: TGTGCCAGCAGTTCTAGCGGGAGAGAGTACGAGCAGTACTTC. Encoded protein: CASSSSGREYEQYF.

V gene TRBV27 combines with J gene TRBJ2-5; D is ambiguous. The V gene's germline CDR1 is MNHEY and CDR2 SMNVEV (reference sequence). Deletions cut 2 bases from V and 4 bases from J, with 5 bases between. This CDR3 spans 12 amino acids. CDR3 region: CASSLTGETQYF. The DNA of the CDR3 is TGTGCCAGCAGTTTAACCGGAGAGACCCAGTACTTC.

The gene calls are TRBV9 and TRBJ2-3, with TRBD1 matching 7 bases. V shed 0 bases, J shed 2 bases, and the junction held 3 bases outside the gene matches. The CDR3 spans 15 residues. The germline V gene encodes CDR1 SGDLS and CDR2 YYNGEE. The CDR3 sequence is CASSVEGAFTDTQYF. The CDR3 DNA follows: TGTGCCAGCAGCGTAGAGGGGGCTTTCACAGATACGCAGTATTTT.

The chain recombines TRBV6-5 with TRBJ1-5; 11 nucleotides agree with TRBD1. Germline CDR1 and CDR2: MNHEY and SVGAGI. V trimming: 6 bases; J trimming: 2 bases; junction bases outside the gene matches: 0. The CDR3 is 14 amino acids. CDR3 in DNA: TGTGCCAGCAGGGGACAGGGGGGCAATCAGCCCCAGCATTTT. It is translated as CASRGQGGNQPQHF.

The chain employs TRBV5-1 and TRBJ1-2; TRBD1 agrees at 9 bases. This CDR3 has 15 residues. Per the germline V gene, CDR1 is SGHRS and CDR2 is YFSETQ. Germline trimming cut 0 bases from V and 5 bases from J; bases unmatched to any gene: 5. The CDR3: CASSLGTGAGYGYTF. DNA of the CDR3: TGCGCCAGCAGCTTGGGGACAGGGGCGGGTTATGGCTACACCTTC.

The chain recombines TRBV30 with TRBJ2-3; TRBD2 matches at 14 bases. Germline trimming cut 0 bases from V and 2 bases from J; bases unmatched to any gene: 10. The CDR3 has 19 amino acids. Germline V gene sequence: CDR1 GTSNPN, CDR2 SVGIG (reference sequence). The CDR3 coding sequence is TGTGCCTGGAGTGTTCGCGGGACTAGCGGGGGCGCTTACACAGATACGCAGTATTTT. It is translated as CAWSVRGTSGGAYTDTQYF. Supplemented by reference TRBV30 and TRBJ2-3, the full variable domain reads SQTIHQWPATLVQPVGSPLSLECTVEGTSNPNLYWYRQAAGRGLQLLFYSVGIGQISSEVPQNLSASRPQDRQFILSSKKLLLSDSGFYLCAWSVRGTSGGAYTDTQYFGPGTRLTVL.

This clone was counted once. The junction and the germline gene differ at one end; a read error may be behind it. For the CDR3, the DNA is TGTGCTAGCAGCTTACACGGACAGGGTGAGCAGTTCTTC. Protein sequence: CASSLHGQGEQFF. V gene TRBV7-7 combines with J gene TRBJ2-1; 8 bases are a match to TRBD1. The CDR3 has 13 residues. Germline values: CDR1 SSHAT, CDR2 FNYEAQ (reference sequence).

The chain links TRBV4-1 to TRBJ2-2; a weak D match, TRBD2 (6 bases). This CDR3 has 16 residues. The germline V gene encodes CDR1 MGHRA and CDR2 YSYEKL. V dropped 0 bases and J dropped 4 bases, with 12 bases sitting between them. CDR3 coding DNA: TGCGCCAGCAGCCAAGACGGAGGGGTGGGCACCGGGGAGCTGTTTTTT. This codes for CASSQDGGVGTGELFF.

The genes are TRBV9 and TRBJ2-2; maybe TRBD1 (6 bases). The V end was cut by 2 bases, the J end by 6 bases, with 11 bases between. CDR3 length: 14 residues. Per the germline V gene, CDR1 is SGDLS and CDR2 is YYNGEE. CDR3 sequence reads: CASSVTGFPGELFF. DNA for the CDR3: TGTGCCAGCAGCGTCACAGGGTTTCCCGGGGAGCTGTTTTTT.

The rearrangement uses TRBV15 and TRBJ2-7, with D possibly TRBD2 on 6 matching bases. Germline loops: CDR1 LNHNV, CDR2 YYDKDF (reference sequence). There are 16 residues in the CDR3. V was pared by 2 bases and J by 0 bases, with 14 bases between. The CDR3 loop reads CATSRHSGRSSYEQYF. The CDR3 nucleotides read TGTGCCACCAGCAGACACAGCGGGCGAAGCTCCTACGAGCAGTACTTC. The complete variable domain, with remaining parts taken from reference TRBV15 and TRBJ2-7, reads DAMVIQNPRYQVTQFGKPVTLSCSQTLNHNVMYWYQQKSSQAPKLLFHYYDKDFNNEADTPDNFQSRRPNTSFCFLDIRSPGLGDTAMYLCATSRHSGRSSYEQYFGPGTRLTVT.

This clone was observed once. The rearrangement joins TRBV4-3 to TRBJ2-7; 7 nucleotides line up with TRBD2. V lost 1 base and J lost 3; bases outside the gene matches: 6. Germline V CDR1 and CDR2: LGHNA, YSLEER. The CDR3 sequence is 15 residues long. Here the CDR3 reads CASSQGTGGVYEQYF. The CDR3 bases are TGCGCCAGCAGCCAAGGGACGGGGGGAGTCTACGAGCAGTACTTC.

The J gene is TRBJ2-1, the V gene TRBV28, with 9 bases aligning to TRBD2. J lost 9 bases, V lost 2 bases, and 14 bases had no gene match. The germline V gene encodes CDR1 MDHEN and CDR2 SYDVKM. The CDR3 length is 17 residues. The DNA for the CDR3 is TGTGCCAGCAGTTTAAGTAGCGGGAGAAGTGGCCACAGTGAGCAGTTCTTC. Translating gives CASSLSSGRSGHSEQFF. Supplemented by reference TRBV28 and TRBJ2-1, the full variable domain reads DVKVTQSSRYLVKRTGEKVFLECVQDMDHENMFWYRQDPGLGLRLIYFSYDVKMKEKGDIPEGYSVSREKKERFSLILESASTNQTSMYLCASSLSSGRSGHSEQFFGPGTRLTVL.

The table lists this clone with a few counts. The J gene is TRBJ2-7, the V gene TRBV6-1; D perhaps matches TRBD2 (5 bases). Germline V gene lookup returns CDR1 MNHNS and CDR2 SASEGT. Trimming shortened V by 1 base and J by 5 bases, and 12 bases separated the two germline ends. The CDR3 loop spans 14 amino acids. Here the CDR3 DNA reads TGTGCCAGCAGTGAAGTTGTGTCGAGGGACGAGCAGTACTTC. Translation: CASSEVVSRDEQYF.

This sequence joins TRBV6-5 and TRBJ2-1; D remains unclear. CDR1 MNHEY and CDR2 SVGAGI come from the germline V gene. Trimming removed 0 bases at V and 7 bases at J, with 7 bases between. The CDR3 spans 13 residues. This CDR3 is CASSYSVGNEQFF. CDR3 DNA sequence: TGTGCCAGCAGTTACTCGGTCGGGAATGAGCAGTTCTTC.

The rearrangement uses TRBV7-2 and TRBJ2-3, with D unclear. Trimming removed 8 bases from V and 0 bases from J, with 12 bases in between. Per the germline V gene, CDR1 is SGHTA and CDR2 is FQGNSA. CDR3 size: 14 residues. Written as DNA, the CDR3 is TGTGCCAGCCGAGGCCGTGCTAGCACAGATACGCAGTATTTT. It specifies CASRGRASTDTQYF.

V usage is TRBV5-6 and J usage is TRBJ1-1, with D perhaps TRBD1 (5 bases). Germline-derived CDR1 and CDR2 are SGHDT and YYEEEE. Trimming left V 6 bases short and J 5 bases short, with 11 bases between. CDR3 length equals 12 residues. CDR3 region: CASTFGGTEAFF. The CDR3 DNA is TGTGCCAGCACCTTCGGGGGGACTGAAGCTTTCTTT.

The V call is TRBV7-9, the J call TRBJ2-7; D unclear. Germline CDR1 and CDR2: SEHNR and FQNEAQ (reference sequence). This CDR3 has 13 residues. V lost 3 bases and J lost 1, with 7 bases in between. The CDR3 reads CASSFRSSYEQYF. The CDR3 nucleotides read TGTGCCAGCAGCTTTCGCAGTTCCTACGAGCAGTACTTC.

The genes are TRBV27 and TRBJ2-7; D gene unclear. This CDR3 region has 13 residues. CDR1 is MNHEY, CDR2 SMNVEV, per germline (reference sequence). Deletions cut 5 bases from V and 0 bases from J, with 8 bases between. The CDR3 DNA reads as TGTGCCAGCAGTACCGAGAGCTCCTACGAGCAGTACTTC. It encodes CASSTESSYEQYF.

The sample holds one count of this clone. V is TRBV19 and J is TRBJ1-2, with 7 bases aligning to TRBD1. J was trimmed by 0 bases and V by 6 bases; bases with no gene match: 4. Germline V CDR1 and CDR2: LNHDA, SQIVND (reference sequence). The CDR3 consists of 14 residues. This CDR3 reads CASRGQTANYGYTF. DNA for the CDR3: TGTGCCAGTAGGGGACAGACCGCTAACTATGGCTACACCTTC.

V gene TRBV7-2 combines with J gene TRBJ2-1; TRBD2 agrees at 11 bases. From germline, CDR1 is SGHTA and CDR2 FQGNSA. CDR3 length: 17 amino acids. V lost 1 base and J lost 8; bases outside the gene matches: 10. In nucleotides, the CDR3 is TGTGCCAGCAGCTTAGGCGCAACTAGCGGGAGTAAATATGAGCAGTTCTTC. This codes for CASSLGATSGSKYEQFF.

The rearrangement links TRBV12-5 to TRBJ2-7, with D perhaps TRBD2 (5 bases). V lost 4 bases and J lost 0, with 19 bases in between. Per the germline V gene, CDR1 is LGHNT and CDR2 is FRNRAP. The CDR3 totals 17 residues. DNA of the CDR3: TGTGCTAGTGGTTCCTCTAGATCGGCGCTAGCCTCCTACGAGCAGTACTTC. Its protein is CASGSSRSALASYEQYF.

This chain joins TRBV11-2 and TRBJ2-7; possibly TRBD2 for D (5 bases). V was shortened by 1 base and J by 5 bases, with 6 bases between the two germline ends. Germline-derived CDR1 and CDR2 are SGHAT and FQNNGV. There are 12 residues in the CDR3. As DNA, the CDR3 is TGTGCCAGCAGCTTAGGAGGGAACGAGCAGTACTTC. This translates into CASSLGGNEQYF.

The chain employs TRBV9 and TRBJ2-2; 8 bases map to TRBD2. This CDR3 contains 18 residues. CDR1 and CDR2 from the germline V gene are SGDLS and YYNGEE. The ends lost 3 bases at V and 0 bases at J; junction bases unmatched: 10. The CDR3 spells CASSAPVGTSTNTGELFF. In DNA, the CDR3 is TGTGCCAGCAGCGCCCCAGTCGGGACTAGTACGAACACCGGGGAGCTGTTTTTT.